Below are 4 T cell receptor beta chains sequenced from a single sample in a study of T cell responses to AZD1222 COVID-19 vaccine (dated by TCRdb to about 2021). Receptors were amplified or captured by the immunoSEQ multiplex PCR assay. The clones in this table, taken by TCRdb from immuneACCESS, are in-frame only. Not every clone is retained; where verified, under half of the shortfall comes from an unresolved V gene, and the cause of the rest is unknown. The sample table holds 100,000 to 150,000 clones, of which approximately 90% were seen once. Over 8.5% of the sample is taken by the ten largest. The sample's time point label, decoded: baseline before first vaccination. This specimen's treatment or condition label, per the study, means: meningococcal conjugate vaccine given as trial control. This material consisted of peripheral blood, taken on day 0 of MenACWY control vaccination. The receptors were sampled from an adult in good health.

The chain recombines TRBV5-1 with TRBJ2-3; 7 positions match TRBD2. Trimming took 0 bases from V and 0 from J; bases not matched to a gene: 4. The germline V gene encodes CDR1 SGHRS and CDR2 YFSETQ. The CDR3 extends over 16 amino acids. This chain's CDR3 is CASSLAGGASTDTQYF. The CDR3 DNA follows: TGCGCCAGCAGCTTGGCGGGAGGCGCTAGCACAGATACGCAGTATTTT.

CDR3 region: CASSGGTGPFSYNSPLHF. The CDR3 DNA reads TGTGCCAGCAGCGGAGGGACAGGCCCCTTCTCCTATAATTCACCCCTCCACTTT. V and J are TRBV7-8 and TRBJ1-6, with TRBD1 identical over 8 bases. This CDR3 is 18 amino acids long. Per the germline V gene, CDR1 is SGHVS and CDR2 is FQNEAQ. V gave up 5 bases and J gave up 0 bases; unmatched junction bases: 9.

CDR3 sequence (DNA): TGTGCCAGCAGCCGACATCCAGGGTCCTCAGGCTACAATGAGCAGTTCTTC. Translating it yields CASSRHPGSSGYNEQFF. The V gene is TRBV7-8, the J gene TRBJ2-1; perhaps TRBD1 as D (5 bases). CDR3 length equals 17 residues. Trimming removed 5 bases from V and 3 bases from J, with 20 bases in between. CDR1 and CDR2 from the germline V gene are SGHVS and FQNEAQ.

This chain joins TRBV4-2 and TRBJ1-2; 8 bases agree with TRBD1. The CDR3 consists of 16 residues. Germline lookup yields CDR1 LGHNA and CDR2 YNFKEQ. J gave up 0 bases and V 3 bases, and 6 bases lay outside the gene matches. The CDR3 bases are TGTGCCAGCAGCCATCCCCCGGGACAGGCTAACTATGGCTACACCTTC. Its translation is CASSHPPGQANYGYTF.